Listed below are T cell receptor beta chains from one sample, sequenced in a study of regulatory T cells in long-lasting Graves disease. TCRdb re-analysed the multiplex PCR reads in MiXCR, keeping a single row per CDR3 protein. The data hold some 470,000 distinct CDR3 sequences, with about a fifth observed a single time. This specimen was peripheral blood mononuclear cells (PBMCs), taken when the disease was refractory, from a patient treated with antithyroid drugs. The receptor set was obtained from a female donor with Graves disease. The CDR3 runs from the conserved cysteine through the conserved F or W. A D gene is named only where the DNA matches it firmly. Size is omitted from some rows. Given values are once, few, many or a class for expanded clones.

CDR3aa	CDR3nt	d_gene	abundance	j_gene	v_gene
CASSPPPGGPGELFF	TGTGCCAGCAGTCCCCCGCCGGGGGGACCCGGGGAGCTGTTTTTT	TRBD2	.	TRBJ2-2	TRBV28
CASSPTQGDYGYTF	TGTGCCAGCAGTCCCACCCAGGGGGACTATGGCTACACCTTC	TRBD1	.	TRBJ1-2	TRBV6-1
CASSSAGYRAGTQYF	TGTGCCAGCAGTTCAGCAGGTTACCGTGCAGGTACGCAGTATTTT	.	.	TRBJ2-3	TRBV28
CASSPLGGPAGIQYF	TGCGCCAGCAGCCCCCTGGGGGGCCCAGCGGGGATTCAGTACTTC	.	many	TRBJ2-4	TRBV4-1
CASSKLAGSVNEQFF	TGCGCCAGCAGTAAACTAGCGGGAAGTGTGAATGAGCAGTTCTTC	TRBD2	.	TRBJ2-1	TRBV10-2
CASSVRAPSEQYF	TGTGCCAGCAGCGTACGGGCCCCCAGCGAGCAGTACTTC	.	few	TRBJ2-7	TRBV11-1
CASSSRTENTEAFF	TGTGCCAGCAGCTCAAGGACGGAGAACACTGAAGCTTTCTTT	.	many	TRBJ1-1	TRBV12-3/TRBV12-4
CAWTGGHGYTF	TGTGCCTGGACAGGGGGCCATGGCTACACCTTC	TRBD1	.	TRBJ1-2	TRBV30
CASSLTGGGGAFF	TGTGCCAGCAGCCTAACAGGGGGCGGGGGAGCTTTCTTT	TRBD1	few	TRBJ1-1	TRBV7-9
CASSQGTKETQYF	TGTGCCAGCAGCCAGGGGACTAAAGAGACCCAGTACTTC	TRBD2	many	TRBJ2-5	TRBV3-1
CASSESLTSGADTQYF	TGCGCCAGCAGTGAGTCACTCACTAGCGGCGCAGATACGCAGTATTTT	TRBD2	.	TRBJ2-3	TRBV10-1
CASRGVASPYEQYF	TGTGCCAGCAGAGGTGTTGCTAGTCCCTACGAGCAGTACTTC	.	many	TRBJ2-7	TRBV27
CASSAALADTQYF	TGTGCCAGCAGTGCAGCACTCGCAGATACGCAGTATTTT	.	.	TRBJ2-3	TRBV2
CASSLPGLADYTGELFF	TGTGCCAGCAGTTTACCGGGACTAGCGGATTACACCGGGGAGCTGTTTTTT	TRBD2	.	TRBJ2-2	TRBV28
CSARVTSGLTDTQYF	TGCAGTGCTAGGGTGACTAGCGGACTCACAGATACGCAGTATTTT	TRBD2	.	TRBJ2-3	TRBV20-1
CASSIWERDGYTF	TGTGCCAGTAGTATATGGGAGCGAGATGGCTACACCTTC	.	.	TRBJ1-2	TRBV19
CASSQITGRLAKNIQYF	TGTGCCAGCAGCCAGATTACAGGGCGCCTAGCCAAAAACATTCAGTACTTC	.	.	TRBJ2-4	TRBV14
CASSRWGGNTEAFF	TGCGCCAGCAGCCGGTGGGGGGGTAACACTGAAGCTTTCTTT	.	.	TRBJ1-1	TRBV5-1
CASSPPPGEGFYEQYF	TGTGCCAGTAGTCCCCCCCCGGGGGAGGGGTTCTACGAGCAGTACTTC	TRBD2	few	TRBJ2-7	TRBV19
CASSLALTGTYEQYF	TGTGCCAGCAGCTTAGCCTTAACAGGGACCTACGAGCAGTACTTC	.	many	TRBJ2-7	TRBV7-2
CSARPNSRGTGELFF	TGCAGTGCTCGTCCGAACAGCAGGGGTACCGGGGAGCTGTTTTTT	.	.	TRBJ2-2	TRBV20-1
CASRTGLYSNQPQHF	TGTGCCAGTAGGACGGGACTCTATAGCAATCAGCCCCAGCATTTT	.	.	TRBJ1-5	TRBV19
CASSRRLLSGNTIYF	TGTGCCAGCAGCCGCAGACTTCTCTCTGGAAACACCATATATTTT	.	.	TRBJ1-3	TRBV13
CASSFWGDPRMETQYF	TGTGCCAGCAGTTTTTGGGGAGACCCCAGGATGGAGACCCAGTACTTC	.	many	TRBJ2-5	TRBV28
CASSNPREGGETQYF	TGCGCCAGCAGCAACCCCAGGGAGGGAGGTGAGACCCAGTACTTC	TRBD2	.	TRBJ2-5	TRBV4-1
CASSLWAGGVENEKLFF	TGTGCCAGCAGTCTCTGGGCAGGGGGCGTGGAGAATGAAAAACTGTTTTTT	TRBD1	many	TRBJ1-4	TRBV6-1
CASRTGMNTEAFF	TGTGCCAGCAGGACAGGGATGAACACTGAAGCTTTCTTT	TRBD1	many	TRBJ1-1	TRBV11-2
CASSLAIAGEQYF	TGTGCCAGCAGCTTGGCGATCGCGGGAGAGCAGTACTTC	.	.	TRBJ2-7	TRBV13
CASTLGRQPQHF	TGTGCCAGCACCTTGGGACGGCAGCCCCAGCATTTT	.	many	TRBJ1-5	TRBV28
CASSENDPRDTQYF	TGTGCCAGCAGTGAAAATGACCCACGAGATACGCAGTATTTT	.	.	TRBJ2-3	TRBV2
CASSLEGPGGQNIQYF	TGTGCCAGCAGCTTGGAGGGCCCAGGGGGCCAAAACATTCAGTACTTC	TRBD1	.	TRBJ2-4	TRBV5-8
CASSLAVLTEAFF	TGTGCCAGCAGCTTGGCCGTATTGACTGAAGCTTTCTTT	.	.	TRBJ1-1	TRBV5-5
CSARADYNEQFF	TGCAGTGCTAGAGCGGACTACAATGAGCAGTTCTTC	.	once	TRBJ2-1	TRBV20-1
CASSLWVNEKLFF	TGTGCCAGCAGTTTATGGGTTAATGAAAAACTGTTTTTT	.	many	TRBJ1-4	TRBV28
CAWSVSSVGAFF	TGTGCCTGGAGTGTATCTAGCGTCGGAGCTTTCTTT	.	.	TRBJ1-1	TRBV30
CASSAGTGTREAFF	TGTGCCAGCAGCGCGGGGACAGGGACGAGAGAAGCTTTCTTT	TRBD1	many	TRBJ1-1	TRBV28
CASSLETGVRETQYF	TGTGCTAGCAGCTTAGAGACAGGGGTTAGAGAGACCCAGTACTTC	TRBD1	few	TRBJ2-5	TRBV7-7
CAWSVAPAGGYTF	TGTGCCTGGAGTGTAGCCCCGGCTGGAGGCTACACCTTC	.	many	TRBJ1-2	TRBV30
CASSVCGSYNSPLHF	TGCGCCAGCAGCGTTTGCGGCTCCTATAATTCACCCCTCCACTTT	.	few	TRBJ1-6	TRBV5-1
CASSQAGGADGYTF	TGTGCCAGCAGCCAAGCAGGGGGCGCGGATGGCTACACCTTC	TRBD1	many	TRBJ1-2	TRBV3-1
CASRQGTEAFF	TGTGCCAGCAGGCAGGGAACTGAAGCTTTCTTT	.	many	TRBJ1-1	TRBV6-1
CASSLDYSGGTISYEQYF	TGTGCCAGCAGCTTAGATTATAGCGGGGGGACTATCTCCTACGAGCAGTACTTC	TRBD2	many	TRBJ2-7	TRBV11-2
CASSQGEWGKNNSPLHF	TGTGCCAGCAGCCAAGGAGAGTGGGGGAAAAATAATTCACCCCTCCACTTT	.	few	TRBJ1-6	TRBV4-2
CASSVDGTKETQYF	TGTGCCAGCAGCGTAGACGGGACTAAAGAGACCCAGTACTTC	TRBD2	.	TRBJ2-5	TRBV9
CASSLGGLATGELFF	TGTGCCAGCAGCTTGGGTGGACTAGCCACCGGGGAGCTGTTTTTT	TRBD2	.	TRBJ2-2	TRBV11-3
CASSPDSYNEKLFF	TGTGCCAGCAGCCCCGACAGTTATAATGAAAAACTGTTTTTT	.	.	TRBJ1-4	TRBV11-2
CASSETPPRESENTEAFF	TGTGCCAGCAGTGAAACCCCCCCCAGAGAGTCCGAGAACACTGAAGCTTTCTTT	.	many	TRBJ1-1	TRBV2
CASSLGDLRDNEQFF	TGTGCCAGCAGCTTAGGAGATCTTAGGGACAATGAGCAGTTCTTC	.	few	TRBJ2-1	TRBV11-1
CASSLERGHEQYF	TGTGCCAGCAGCTTAGAAAGGGGGCACGAGCAGTACTTC	TRBD1	many	TRBJ2-7	TRBV7-2
CAISRDRTYEQYF	TGTGCCATCTCTCGGGACAGAACCTACGAGCAGTACTTC	TRBD1	many	TRBJ2-7	TRBV10-3
CASSLGTGVKNTEAFF	TGCGCCAGCAGCCTCGGGACGGGGGTCAAGAACACTGAAGCTTTCTTT	.	few	TRBJ1-1	TRBV5-1
CASSLRGSGDEKLFF	TGTGCCAGCAGTTTAAGGGGGTCTGGCGACGAAAAACTGTTTTTT	.	.	TRBJ1-4	TRBV28
CASSEDGQGHQPQHF	TGTGCCAGCAGTGAAGATGGACAGGGTCATCAGCCCCAGCATTTT	TRBD1	many	TRBJ1-5	TRBV2